Listed below are T cell receptor beta chains from one sample, sequenced in a study of patients and donors after allogeneic stem cell transplantation. From the RT-PCR reads, TCRdb called clonotypes with MiXCR, one entry per CDR3 protein. Among approximately 200,000 distinct CDR3 sequences, 35% to 45% were seen once, and the ten largest hold approximately 10%. Sequenced sample: blood, either unsorted or a sorted T cell fraction (not recorded which). The origin of the receptors is a human donor who was either an allogeneic HSCT recipient or a stem cell or donor lymphocyte infusion donor (not recorded which). It is not recorded whose cells these are; they may come from a transplant donor. Each CDR3 is given with its conserved first and last residue.

V: TRBV9; J: TRBJ2-7; CDR3: CASNGGTYEQYF
V: TRBV4-1; J: TRBJ1-3; CDR3: CASSQAGGYESGNTIYF
V: TRBV12-3/TRBV12-4; J: TRBJ1-6; CDR3: CASSFNRGVSPLHF
V: TRBV25-1; J: TRBJ2-2; CDR3: CASAMNTGELFF
V: TRBV5-5; J: TRBJ1-1; CDR3: CASSLSGGYTEAFF
V: TRBV6-2/TRBV6-3; J: TRBJ1-1; CDR3: CASIIDGQNTEAFF
V: TRBV7-9; J: TRBJ1-2; CDR3: CASSPSAGTSYGYTF
V: TRBV20-1; J: TRBJ1-1; CDR3: CSARVVVGNTEAFF
V: TRBV7-9; J: TRBJ2-1; CDR3: CASSFITGTGYNEQFF
V: TRBV5-5; J: TRBJ1-2; CDR3: CASRGGNRDRPNYGYTF
V: TRBV28; J: TRBJ1-4; CDR3: CASSWDRVRGEKLFF
V: TRBV25-1; J: TRBJ1-6; CDR3: CASSEGRYYNSPLHF
V: TRBV18; J: TRBJ1-6; CDR3: CASSQGSGEPLHF
V: TRBV30; J: TRBJ1-5; CDR3: CAWTTALNQPQHF
V: TRBV3-1; J: TRBJ2-7; CDR3: CASSHRPGTGGDEQYF
V: TRBV20-1; J: TRBJ2-3; CDR3: CSSSGGATDTQYF
V: TRBV6-5; J: TRBJ2-7; CDR3: CASSYTYRGPESWQYF
V: TRBV2; J: TRBJ1-6; CDR3: CASSSGWVYSPLHF
V: TRBV29-1; J: TRBJ1-5; CDR3: CSVESDFGQPQHF
V: TRBV20-1; J: TRBJ2-7; CDR3: CSAAWDSPYEQYF
V: TRBV9; J: TRBJ1-1; CDR3: CASSGDRGLYTEAFF
V: TRBV24-1; J: TRBJ1-5; CDR3: CATSDGAQPQHF
V: TRBV4-2; J: TRBJ1-2; CDR3: CASSQDRDVRGYTF
V: TRBV15; J: TRBJ1-1; CDR3: CATSRDSADEAFF
V: TRBV2; J: TRBJ1-2; CDR3: CASSVRQGYGYTF
V: TRBV5-5; J: TRBJ1-1; CDR3: CASSPRPGRTEAFF
V: TRBV10-3; J: TRBJ1-5; CDR3: CAISESRSRTGGSQPQHF
V: TRBV20-1; J: TRBJ1-1; CDR3: CSAYSIYSLAFF
V: TRBV6-6; J: TRBJ1-2; CDR3: CASSPGITLGYGYTF
V: TRBV7-9; J: TRBJ1-1; CDR3: CASSLSSGGFNTEAFF
V: TRBV5-1; J: TRBJ1-1; CDR3: CASSWRQGRNTEAFF
V: TRBV9; J: TRBJ1-4; CDR3: CASSLDRGRGEKLFF
V: TRBV29-1; J: TRBJ1-1; CDR3: CSVEERGTGAAFF
V: TRBV5-1; J: TRBJ2-1; CDR3: CASSWTGTSFWEQFF
V: TRBV7-2; J: TRBJ1-2; CDR3: CASSLYRGPYGYTF
V: TRBV5-1; J: TRBJ1-5; CDR3: CASSLGHGGGNQPQHF
V: TRBV7-2; J: TRBJ1-5; CDR3: CASSLQEGNNQPQHF
V: TRBV4-1; J: TRBJ1-4; CDR3: CASSQDILSPTTNEKLFF
V: TRBV3-1; J: TRBJ1-5; CDR3: CASSQGYEDQPQHF
V: TRBV12-3/TRBV12-4; J: TRBJ1-1; CDR3: CASSFTDRSTEAFF
V: TRBV5-1; J: TRBJ1-2; CDR3: CASSLGASGTAYGYTF
V: TRBV5-6; J: TRBJ2-2; CDR3: CASSPWTGELFF
V: TRBV29-1; J: TRBJ1-4; CDR3: CSVERQGAGGEKLFF
V: TRBV18; J: TRBJ2-7; CDR3: CASSPQDRESSYEQYF
V: TRBV29-1; J: TRBJ1-3; CDR3: CSVDNGNTIYF
V: TRBV15; J: TRBJ2-6; CDR3: CATSRDPPNRGANVLTF
V: TRBV29-1; J: TRBJ1-4; CDR3: CSARRGRSEKLFF
V: TRBV12-3/TRBV12-4; J: TRBJ1-2; CDR3: CASSPRDSRYGYTF
V: TRBV20-1; J: TRBJ2-7; CDR3: CSATIISYEQYF